The text below deals with one TCR beta chain. Its cognate antigen is unknown. TCRdb analysed the 5' RACE reads with MiXCR anew, one entry per CDR3 protein. The sample contains about 160,000 distinct CDR3 sequences, approximately 44% of which appear only once. The data stem from a study of CD8 T cells in ankylosing spondylitis. Study-wide results and limits: CD8+ disease-linked clones were present at relatively low frequencies in blood.

The CDR3 consists of 15 residues. Germline V gene data show CDR1 as SGHAT and CDR2 as FQNNGV. The J segment lost 3 bases and the V segment lost 5 bases, leaving 3 bases of the junction unmatched. The receptor's source is a male donor with ankylosing spondylitis. The sequenced sample consisted of synovial fluid, either unsorted or a sorted T cell fraction (not recorded which). The chain is built from TRBV11-2 and TRBJ2-2; 10 bases line up with TRBD2. The CDR3 sequence is CASSHSGRYTGELFF. CDR3 bases: TGTGCCAGCAGCCATAGCGGGAGGTACACCGGGGAGCTGTTTTTT.